There are a few counts of the clone carrying this T cell receptor beta chain. The antigen is unknown. This sample was taken from a study of cytomegalovirus exposure and HLA in healthy donors. Study-wide findings and caveats: Sequences of the TCR beta chain were said to predict the HLA-A and HLA-B alleles of most subjects accurately. Researchers catalogued roughly 150 TCR beta chains as cytomegalovirus-associated. A later analysis reported that several of the most significant clusters appeared to be linked to common viral pathogens, among them Epstein-Barr virus.

Per the germline V gene, CDR1 is LGHNA and CDR2 is YNFKEQ. CDR3 length equals 19 residues. V dropped 0 bases and J dropped 1; count of bases not matched to a gene: 4. Donors showed nominal health when sampled, although they likely had unrecorded immune exposures. Primers included in the PCR were 60 Vbeta and 13 Jbeta primers. Some clones are missing from TCRdb's copy, which holds only in-frame ones; the method was immunoSEQ multiplex PCR. The table has roughly 120,000 clones, approximately 80% seen once; the top ten hold less than 3%. Sequencing input: PBMCs. This clonotype originated in a woman in her 40s in good health and CMV-seropositive. The genes are TRBV4-2 and TRBJ2-6; TRBD2 agrees at 12 bases. The CDR3 sequence is CASSQEPSGGASGANVLTF. In DNA, the CDR3 is TGTGCCAGCAGCCAAGAACCTAGCGGGGGGGCTTCTGGGGCCAACGTCCTGACTTTC.